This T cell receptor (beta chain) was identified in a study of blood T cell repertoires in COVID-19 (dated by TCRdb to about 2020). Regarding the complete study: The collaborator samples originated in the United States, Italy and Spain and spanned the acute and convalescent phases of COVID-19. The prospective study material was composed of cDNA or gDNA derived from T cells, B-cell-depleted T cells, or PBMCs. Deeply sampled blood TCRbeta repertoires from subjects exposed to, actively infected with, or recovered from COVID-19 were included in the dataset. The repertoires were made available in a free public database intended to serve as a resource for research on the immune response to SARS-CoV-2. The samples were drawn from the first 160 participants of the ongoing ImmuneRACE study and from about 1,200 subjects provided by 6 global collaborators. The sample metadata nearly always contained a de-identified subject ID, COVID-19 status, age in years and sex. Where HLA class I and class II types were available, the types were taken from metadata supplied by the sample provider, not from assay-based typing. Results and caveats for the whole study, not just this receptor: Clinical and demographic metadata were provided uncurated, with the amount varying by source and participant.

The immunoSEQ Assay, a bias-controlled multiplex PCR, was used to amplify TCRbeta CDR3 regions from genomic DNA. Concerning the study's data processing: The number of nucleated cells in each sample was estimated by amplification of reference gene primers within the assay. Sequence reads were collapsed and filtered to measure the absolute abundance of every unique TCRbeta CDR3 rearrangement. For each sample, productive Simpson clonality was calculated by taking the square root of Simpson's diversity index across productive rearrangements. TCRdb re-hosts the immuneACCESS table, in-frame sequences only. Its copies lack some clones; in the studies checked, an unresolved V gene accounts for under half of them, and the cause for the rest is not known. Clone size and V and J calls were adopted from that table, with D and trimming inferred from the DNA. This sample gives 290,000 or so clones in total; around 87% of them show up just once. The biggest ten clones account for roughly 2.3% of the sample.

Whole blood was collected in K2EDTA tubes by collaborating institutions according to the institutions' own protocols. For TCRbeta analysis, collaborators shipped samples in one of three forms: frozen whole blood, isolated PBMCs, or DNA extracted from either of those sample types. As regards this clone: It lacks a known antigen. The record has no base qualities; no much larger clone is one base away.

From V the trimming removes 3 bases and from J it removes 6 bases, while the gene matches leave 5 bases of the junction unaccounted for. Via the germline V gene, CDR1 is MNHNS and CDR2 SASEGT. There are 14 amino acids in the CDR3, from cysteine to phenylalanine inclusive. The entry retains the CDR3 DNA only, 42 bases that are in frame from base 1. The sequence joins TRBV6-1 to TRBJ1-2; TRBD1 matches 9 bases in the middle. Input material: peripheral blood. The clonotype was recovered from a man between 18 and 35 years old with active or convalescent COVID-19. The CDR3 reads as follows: CASSERGDRDGYTF. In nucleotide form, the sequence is TGTGCCAGCAGTGAGCGCGGGGACAGGGATGGCTACACCTTC.